Following are 10 T cell receptor beta chains from one sample sequenced in a study of T cell responses to AZD1222 COVID-19 vaccine. Only in-frame clones appear in the TCRdb table, and some are missing; sequencing was by immunoSEQ multiplex PCR. This table has under 150,000 clones, around 88% appearing once. Material: peripheral blood, obtained 28 days after the second AZD1222 dose. These receptors all come from an adult who received the AZD1222 COVID-19 vaccine.

This clone was counted a single time. The chain combines TRBV20-1 with TRBJ2-3; 12 bases fit TRBD2. Germline V CDR1 and CDR2: DFQATT, SNEGSKA (reference sequence). V gave up 3 bases and J gave up 4 bases; unmatched junction bases: 5. This CDR3 is 15 amino acids long. CDR3 protein: CSASLTSGGADTQYF. CDR3 DNA sequence: TGCAGTGCTAGTCTGACTAGCGGGGGCGCAGATACGCAGTATTTT.

V usage is TRBV4-1 and J usage is TRBJ2-2; no reliable D call. The CDR3 is made up of 17 amino acids. Deletions cut 1 base from V and 4 bases from J, with 16 bases between. Germline lookup yields CDR1 MGHRA and CDR2 YSYEKL. Here the CDR3 reads CASSQVDMGFSTGELFF. The CDR3, as DNA: TGCGCCAGCAGCCAAGTTGATATGGGGTTTAGCACCGGGGAGCTGTTTTTT.

This chain connects TRBV5-6 to TRBJ1-2; D ambiguous. Trimming removed 4 bases at V and 7 bases at J, with 14 bases between. The CDR3 sequence is 13 residues long. In germline, CDR1 is SGHDT, CDR2 YYEEEE. DNA of the CDR3: TGTGCCAGCAGCAATCCAGAGGTCCCTGGCTACACCTTC. Its protein is CASSNPEVPGYTF.

The chain employs TRBV4-2 and TRBJ1-5; D is unresolved. Germline-derived CDR1 and CDR2 are LGHNA and YNFKEQ. This CDR3 is built from 13 residues. The V end lost 0 bases, the J end lost 13 bases, and 13 bases lay between the germline ends. DNA of the CDR3: TGTGCCAGCAGCCAAGATCTAATCGCCCTACAGCATTTT. Protein: CASSQDLIALQHF.

The chain uses TRBV6-5 and TRBJ1-3; TRBD1 is a possible D gene (6 bases). V gave up 2 bases and J gave up 3 bases, with 11 bases separating them. The CDR3 runs to 15 residues. The germline CDR1 and CDR2 sequences are MNHEY and SVGAGI. CDR3: CASSYITGSGNTIYF. CDR3 bases: TGTGCCAGCAGTTACATTACAGGGAGTGGAAACACCATATATTTT.

This chain joins TRBV3-1 (or the pseudogene TRBV3-2) and TRBJ2-7; D is undetermined. V dropped 0 bases and J dropped 2 bases, with 5 bases sitting between them. CDR1 is LGHDT, CDR2 YNNKEL, per germline (reference sequence). The CDR3 runs 13 residues. The chain's CDR3 is CASSQDRTYEQYF. The CDR3 bases are TGTGCCAGCAGCCAAGACAGGACCTACGAGCAGTACTTC.

The chain combines TRBV28 with TRBJ1-5; D is ambiguous. V lost 10 bases, J lost 5 bases, and 18 bases lay in between. This CDR3 spans 14 amino acids. Germline CDR1 and CDR2: MDHEN and SYDVKM. The CDR3 spells CATTTADVYQPQHF. CDR3 sequence (DNA): TGTGCCACCACCACCGCAGATGTTTATCAGCCCCAGCATTTT.

The chain recombines TRBV2 with TRBJ2-5, with TRBD2 matching over 9 bases. The CDR3 has 14 amino acids. The J segment lost 1 base and the V segment lost 4 bases, leaving 1 base of the junction unmatched. Germline V lookup: CDR1 SNHLY, CDR2 FYNNEI. The CDR3 region is CASSASGAQETQYF. In nucleotides, the CDR3 is TGTGCCAGCAGTGCTAGCGGGGCCCAAGAGACCCAGTACTTC.

The V and J genes are TRBV28 and TRBJ1-5; D not resolved. CDR3 length: 12 residues. The germline V gene has CDR1 MDHEN and CDR2 SYDVKM. V lost 3 bases, J lost 6 bases, and 6 bases lay in between. CDR3 sequence: CASSFEGQPQHF. CDR3 coding DNA: TGTGCCAGCAGTTTTGAAGGTCAGCCCCAGCATTTT.

J is TRBJ2-7 and V is TRBV6-1; 12 bases fit TRBD1. Trimming took 3 bases from V and 5 from J; bases not matched to a gene: 2. The CDR3 extends over 14 amino acids. Germline V CDR1 and CDR2: MNHNS, SASEGT. This CDR3 is CASSDGTGGHEQYF. For the CDR3, the DNA is TGTGCCAGCAGTGACGGGACAGGGGGCCACGAGCAGTACTTC.